This TCR beta chain was sequenced in a study of blood T cell repertoires in COVID-19. Whole-study context: The samples span acute and convalescent COVID-19 from the United States, Italy and Spain. Nucleic acid was either cDNA or gDNA, and it came from T cells, B-cell-depleted T cells, or PBMCs.

Authors' data handling: Counts of nucleated cells, estimated from reference gene primer amplification, were obtained. Repertoires were generated with immunoSEQ multiplex PCR, while TCRdb's copy carries only in-frame clones and drops some. Clonal size and the V and J genes are those of that table, whereas D and trimming came from the DNA. This sample has some 99,000 clones, with 65% to 90% found just once. The clonotype was recovered from a woman over 75 with active or convalescent COVID-19. The sequenced material came from peripheral blood.

The CDR3 DNA reads as TGTGCCAGCTCACCACCGTGGGAGGATAGCAATCAGCCCCAGCATTTT. Translating it yields CASSPPWEDSNQPQHF. V and J are TRBV18 and TRBJ1-5; D is unresolved. Germline CDR1 and CDR2: KGHSH and LQKENI. The CDR3 covers 16 residues. V lost 0 bases, J lost 0 bases, and 9 bases lay in between.